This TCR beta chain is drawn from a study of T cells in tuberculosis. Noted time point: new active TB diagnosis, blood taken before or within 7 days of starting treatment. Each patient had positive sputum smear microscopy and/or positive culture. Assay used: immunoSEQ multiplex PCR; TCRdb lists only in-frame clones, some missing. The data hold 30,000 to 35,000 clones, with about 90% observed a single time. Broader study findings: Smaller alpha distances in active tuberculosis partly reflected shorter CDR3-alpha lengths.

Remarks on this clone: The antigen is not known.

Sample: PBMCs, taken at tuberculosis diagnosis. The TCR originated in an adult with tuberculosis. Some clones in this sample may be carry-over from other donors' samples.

Here the CDR3 DNA reads TGTGCCAGCAGTTTACGGACAGCTAATCAGCCCCAGCATTTT. Its translation: CASSLRTANQPQHF. V is TRBV27 and J is TRBJ1-5, with D possibly matching TRBD1 (6 bases). V was shortened by 2 bases and J by 4 bases, with 9 bases between the two germline ends. Per the germline V gene, CDR1 is MNHEY and CDR2 is SMNVEV (reference sequence). The CDR3 is 14 amino acids.